This T cell receptor (beta chain) was documented in a study of blood T cells in healthy people across ages (dated by TCRdb to between 2014 and 2016). Study-wide context: Template switching captured roughly one uniquely barcoded TCR beta cDNA molecule per two T cells in model experiments. The study measured age-related changes in TCR beta repertoire diversity using deep sequencing normalized with unique cDNA molecular identifiers. Four age groups were formed from the donors: young (average roughly 15 years), middle-aged (approximately 40), aged (62) and long-lived (about 80). To avoid experimental bias, donors of different ages were spread randomly across the sequencing lanes. The study analyzed two additional independent replicas of 1 million unique cDNA reads from the same blood draw for two donors, one aged 18 to 29 and one aged 80 or older.

This clonotype was picked up a small number of times. The clone's antigen remains unknown. Base qualities are not provided; no much larger clone lies one nucleotide away. V drops 3 bases and J drops 2 bases, leaving 13 bases in between. From the cysteine up to the phenylalanine, the CDR3 has a length of 15 residues. The kept DNA is CDR3 alone, 45 bases in frame from the first base. Looking up the germline V gene yields CDR1 SGHAT and CDR2 FQNNGV. Findings and caveats that apply to the study as a whole: Compared with the aged group, more naive CD4+ T cells, fewer expanded clones and increased TCR diversity were shown by the long-lived group, suggesting age selection. The percentage of naive T cells measured by flow cytometry correlated strongly with observed TCR beta diversity. Since profiling was done on bulk unsorted PBMCs, naive and antigen-experienced compartments could not be conclusively compared. As age increased, observed TCR beta diversity per million T cells dropped in a roughly linear way, and a significant reduction was already evident by age around 41. Total diversity estimates from one million sequenced T cells were considered lower bounds and underestimates. The CMV infection status of donors was not known, potentially confounding age-related changes in expanded clonotypes.

The roughly 37 donors, aged about 6 to 95 years, were systemically healthy Caucasian individuals from Russia. Each donor gave roughly 11 milliliters of peripheral blood, drawn into EDTA-treated Vacutainer tubes. PBMCs were isolated by Ficoll-Paque density-gradient centrifugation, with at least 7 million obtained per sample. Total RNA, at least 6 micrograms per sample, was extracted from PBMCs with Trizol reagent. The percentages of naive CD45RAhigh/CD27high T cells were determined by flow cytometry on a PBMC aliquot from every donor. Library preparation was by 5' RACE. TCRdb names Illumina HiSeq 2500 as the instrument used. The second PCR ran for about 7 to 11 cycles and used a J-beta primer mix along with a sample-barcoded 5' primer. A template-switch 5' adaptor carrying 12 random nucleotides introduced a unique molecular identifier onto each TCR beta cDNA molecule. Each sample yielded at least 3 million CDR3-containing paired-end reads. All of the RNA was converted into first-strand cDNA using the Mint cDNA synthesis kit, with a TRBC-specific oligonucleotide serving as the primer. All cDNA was treated with uracil-DNA glycosylase and then went through a first 18-cycle PCR with the universal primers M1SS and BC2_uni_R. As for the original processing: For normalization, 1 million high-quality reads were randomly selected from each sample, with every read carrying a distinct molecular identifier. Reads sharing molecular identifiers were discarded rather than binned into consensus sequences. MiTCR, run with a Q25 quality threshold and the strictest error-elimination algorithm, handled CDR3 identification, clonotype clustering and error correction. A nonparametric unseen species model with Euler transformation was used to estimate lower-bound total TCR beta diversity. TCRdb cleaned the public reads at Q25 with fastp, built clones with MiXCR and kept in-frame beta chains. CDR3 protein sequences are deduplicated, and each keeps its most common genes and DNA. For this entry, the V and J calls and clone size follow TCRdb and not the study's own pipeline. The sample yields 700,000 to 900,000 distinct CDR3 sequences; about 55% were counted once. Roughly 40% of the sample belongs to the ten largest clones.

Sequenced input: blood. This chain is built from TRBV11-2 and TRBJ2-5, with an unclear D gene assignment. The TCR was taken from a man of 80 years or more in good health. The DNA sequence reads TGTGCCAGCAGCTTCTTAAGGACGGTTCAAGAGACCCAGTACTTC. Translated, it gives CASSFLRTVQETQYF.